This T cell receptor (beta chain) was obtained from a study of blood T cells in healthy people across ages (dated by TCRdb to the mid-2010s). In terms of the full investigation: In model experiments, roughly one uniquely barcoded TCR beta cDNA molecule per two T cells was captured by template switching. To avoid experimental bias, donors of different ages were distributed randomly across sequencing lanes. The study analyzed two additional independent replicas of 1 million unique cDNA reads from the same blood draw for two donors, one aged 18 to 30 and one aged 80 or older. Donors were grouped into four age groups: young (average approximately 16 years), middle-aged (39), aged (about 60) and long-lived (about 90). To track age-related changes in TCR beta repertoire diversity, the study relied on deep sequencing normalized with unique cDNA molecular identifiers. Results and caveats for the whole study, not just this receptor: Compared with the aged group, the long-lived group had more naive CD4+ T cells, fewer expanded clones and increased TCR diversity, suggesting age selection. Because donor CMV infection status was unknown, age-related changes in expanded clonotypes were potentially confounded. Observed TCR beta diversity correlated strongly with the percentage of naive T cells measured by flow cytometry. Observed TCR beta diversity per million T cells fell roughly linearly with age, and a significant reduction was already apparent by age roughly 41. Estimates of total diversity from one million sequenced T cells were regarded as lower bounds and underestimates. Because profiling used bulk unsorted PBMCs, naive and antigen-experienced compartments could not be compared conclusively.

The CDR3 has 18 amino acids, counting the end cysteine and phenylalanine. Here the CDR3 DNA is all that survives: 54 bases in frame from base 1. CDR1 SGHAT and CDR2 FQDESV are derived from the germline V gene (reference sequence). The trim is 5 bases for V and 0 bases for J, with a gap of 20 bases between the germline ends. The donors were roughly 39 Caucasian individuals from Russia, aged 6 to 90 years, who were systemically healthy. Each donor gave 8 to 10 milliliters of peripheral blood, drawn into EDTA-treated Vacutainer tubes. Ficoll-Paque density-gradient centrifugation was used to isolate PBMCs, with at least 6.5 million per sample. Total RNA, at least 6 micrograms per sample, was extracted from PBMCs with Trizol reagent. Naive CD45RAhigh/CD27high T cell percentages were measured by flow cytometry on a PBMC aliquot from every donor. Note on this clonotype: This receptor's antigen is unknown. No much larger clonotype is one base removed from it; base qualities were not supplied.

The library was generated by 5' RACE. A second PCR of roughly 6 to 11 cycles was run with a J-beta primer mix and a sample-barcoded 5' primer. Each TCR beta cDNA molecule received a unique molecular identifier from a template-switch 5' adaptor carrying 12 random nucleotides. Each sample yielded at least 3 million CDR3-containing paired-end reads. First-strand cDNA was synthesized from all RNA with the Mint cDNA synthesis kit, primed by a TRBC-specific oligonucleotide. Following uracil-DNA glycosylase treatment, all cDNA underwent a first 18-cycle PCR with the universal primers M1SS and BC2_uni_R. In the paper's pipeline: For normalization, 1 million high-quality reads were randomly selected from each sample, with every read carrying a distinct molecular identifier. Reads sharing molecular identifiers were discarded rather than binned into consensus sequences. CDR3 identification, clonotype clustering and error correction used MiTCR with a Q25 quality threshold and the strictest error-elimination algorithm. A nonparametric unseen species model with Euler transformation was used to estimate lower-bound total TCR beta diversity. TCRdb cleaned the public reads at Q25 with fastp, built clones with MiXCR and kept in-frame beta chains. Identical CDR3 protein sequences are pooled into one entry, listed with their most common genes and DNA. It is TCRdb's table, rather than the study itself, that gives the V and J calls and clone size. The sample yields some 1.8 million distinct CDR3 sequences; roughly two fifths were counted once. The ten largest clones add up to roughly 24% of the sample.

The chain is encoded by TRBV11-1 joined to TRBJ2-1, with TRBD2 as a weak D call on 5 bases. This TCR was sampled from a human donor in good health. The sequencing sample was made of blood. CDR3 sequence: CASSTTGDISSSYNEQFF. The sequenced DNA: TGTGCCAGCAGCACGACCGGGGATATCTCAAGCTCCTACAATGAGCAGTTCTTC.